The 28 T cell receptor beta chains listed next were all sequenced from one sample in a study of response to subunit inactivated influenza vaccine. MiXCR, run by TCRdb on the RT-PCR reads, gives a single entry per CDR3 protein. The data contain about 650,000 distinct CDR3 sequences, approximately 15% of them singletons. This specimen was PBMCs from blood, taken 14 to 15 days before vaccination. The receptors here all came from a man aged 50-60 years who received an inactivated influenza vaccine.

This clonotype was seen a few times. Here the CDR3 reads CASSYGQGTYNEQFF. The CDR3 DNA reads TGTGCCAGCAGTTATGGGCAGGGGACCTACAATGAGCAGTTCTTC. The V gene is TRBV6-5, the J gene TRBJ2-1; tentative D call: TRBD1 (6 bases). This CDR3 has 15 amino acids. Germline CDR1 reads MNHEY; CDR2 reads SVGAGI. Trimming left V 3 bases short and J 2 bases short, with 11 bases between.

This clonotype was counted only a few times. The J gene is TRBJ2-2, the V gene TRBV5-6, with D maybe TRBD2 (6 bases). The CDR3 consists of 16 residues. Germline lookup yields CDR1 SGHDT and CDR2 YYEEEE. Trimming took off 1 base at V and 5 bases at J, with 15 bases between the two ends. The CDR3 sequence is CASSLTGAPRTGELFF. For the CDR3, the DNA is TGTGCCAGCAGCTTGACGGGAGCCCCGCGAACCGGGGAGCTGTTTTTT.

Concerning this clonotype: The junction departs from the called germline gene at one end, perhaps through a read error. V usage is TRBV5-1 and J usage is TRBJ1-3; D gene ambiguous. Germline CDR1 and CDR2: SGHRS and YFSETQ. There are 13 residues in the CDR3. The CDR3 is CATREISRNTIYF. For the CDR3, the DNA is TGCGCCACCCGCGAGATCTCTCGAAACACCATATATTTT. The full variable domain, completed using reference TRBV5-1 and TRBJ1-3, is KAGVTQTPRYLIKTRGQQVTLSCSPISGHRSVSWYQQTPGQGLQFLFEYFSETQRNKGNFPGRFSGRQFSNSRSEMNVSTLELGDSALYLCATREISRNTIYFGEGSWLTVV.

This chain connects TRBV20-1 to TRBJ1-1; D gene ambiguous. The length of the CDR3 is 10 residues. The V and J ends lost 3 bases and 8 bases respectively, with 7 bases between them. Germline V gene sequence: CDR1 DFQATT, CDR2 SNEGSKA (reference sequence). CDR3 bases: TGCAGTGCTAGGGGGAGAGAAGCTTTCTTT. Its protein product is CSARGREAFF.

This clonotype was recorded at least ten times. The rearrangement uses TRBV9 and TRBJ2-3, with no clear D. Germline CDR1 and CDR2: SGDLS and YYNGEE. The CDR3 is 12 amino acids. Trimming took off 3 bases at V and 6 bases at J, with 8 bases between the two ends. The CDR3 sequence: CASSGQHDTQYF. CDR3 DNA: TGTGCCAGCAGCGGCCAGCACGATACGCAGTATTTT.

This clonotype was detected only a few times. The gene calls are TRBV20-1 and TRBJ2-3, with D perhaps given as TRBD1 or TRBD2 (5 bases each). Per germline, CDR1 DFQATT and CDR2 SNEGSKA (reference sequence). The CDR3 is 14 amino acids. Trimming took off 4 bases at V and 1 base at J, with 12 bases between the two ends. CDR3 DNA sequence: TGCAGTGCTATTAGGGGACGGGGCACAGATACGCAGTATTTT. It specifies CSAIRGRGTDTQYF.

This clonotype was counted between two and nine times. The chain links TRBV27 to TRBJ2-7; D perhaps matches TRBD1 (5 bases). V dropped 5 bases and J dropped 3 bases, with 17 bases sitting between them. The CDR3 has 15 residues. CDR1 and CDR2 (germline): MNHEY, SMNVEV (reference sequence). Here the CDR3 DNA reads TGTGCCAGCAGTAAATCGAAAGGACACCACTACGAGCAGTACTTC. It yields the protein CASSKSKGHHYEQYF.

This clonotype was counted a few times. The rearrangement joins TRBV14 to TRBJ1-4, with D tentatively TRBD1 (6 bases). This CDR3 has 18 residues. V was shortened by 0 bases and J by 3 bases, with 17 bases between the two germline ends. Germline lookup yields CDR1 SGHDN and CDR2 FVKESK. CDR3 bases: TGTGCCAGCAGCCAAGATGGTCGGTTCAGGGGACCTAATGAAAAACTGTTTTTT. Its translation: CASSQDGRFRGPNEKLFF.

This clonotype appeared a few times. The chain combines TRBV10-3 with TRBJ2-7; D uncertain. The CDR3 consists of 11 residues. Germline V gives CDR1 ENHRY, CDR2 SYGVKD. Trimming stripped 8 bases from V and 6 bases from J, with 11 bases between. This CDR3 is CAIDSDGEQYF. DNA for the CDR3: TGTGCCATCGATTCGGACGGCGAGCAGTACTTC.

This clonotype was seen many times. This chain joins TRBV5-1 and TRBJ2-5; D may be TRBD1 or TRBD2 (6 bases each). V lost 0 bases, J lost 4 bases, and 13 bases lay in between. CDR3 size: 15 residues. CDR1 SGHRS and CDR2 YFSETQ come from the germline V gene. CDR3 protein: CASSLAGAGPETQYF. As DNA, the CDR3 is TGCGCCAGCAGCTTGGCGGGGGCAGGGCCAGAGACCCAGTACTTC.

The V gene is TRBV10-3, the J gene TRBJ2-2; D possibly corresponds to TRBD1 (6 bases). The length of the CDR3 is 12 residues. Germline V gene data show CDR1 as ENHRY and CDR2 as SYGVKD. V was cut by 10 bases and J by 3 bases, with 9 bases left in between. CDR3 DNA: TGTGCCAACGGACAGTACACCGGGGAGCTGTTTTTT. Its protein product is CANGQYTGELFF.

A few counts support this clonotype. This rearrangement joins TRBV6-2 or TRBV6-3 to TRBJ2-1; D is uncertain. Deletions cut 5 bases from V and 4 bases from J, with 12 bases between. Germline CDR1 and CDR2: MNHEY and SVGEGT. The CDR3 contains 14 residues. The DNA of the CDR3 is TGTGCCAGCAGTCGCTTTGGCGAGTACAATGAGCAGTTCTTC. Amino acid sequence: CASSRFGEYNEQFF.

The sample holds a few counts of this clonotype. This chain connects TRBV6-1 to TRBJ1-6; maybe TRBD1 (6 bases). Germline V gene lookup returns CDR1 MNHNS and CDR2 SASEGT. Trimming pared 3 bases from V and 5 bases from J, leaving 11 bases between. The CDR3 contains 15 residues. The CDR3 reads CASSDGGADNSPLHF. CDR3 in DNA: TGTGCCAGCAGTGACGGGGGGGCGGATAATTCACCCCTCCACTTT.

The chain employs TRBV5-5 and TRBJ1-6, with 7 bases aligning to TRBD1. CDR3 length: 15 residues. The germline V gene encodes CDR1 SGHKS and CDR2 YYEKEE (reference sequence). V lost 0 bases to trimming and J lost 7 bases; unmatched junction nucleotides: 4. The CDR3 reads CASSLASRGNSPLHF. The CDR3 DNA reads TGTGCCAGCAGCTTGGCCAGCAGGGGGAATTCACCCCTCCACTTT.

V and J are TRBV29-1 and TRBJ2-1; TRBD2 is a possible D gene (6 bases). There are 15 residues in the CDR3. Germline V CDR1 and CDR2: SQVTM, ANQGSEA. With 4 bases removed from V and 5 bases from J, the gap between germline ends came to 18 bases. The CDR3 reads CSVVGGIYTHNEQFF. CDR3 nucleotide sequence: TGCAGCGTTGTGGGGGGAATATACACACACAATGAGCAGTTCTTC.

The genes are TRBV27 and TRBJ2-2; TRBD1 aligns across 8 bases. V lost 4 bases to trimming and J lost 5 bases; unmatched junction nucleotides: 6. This CDR3 has 15 residues. Germline V gene lookup returns CDR1 MNHEY and CDR2 SMNVEV (reference sequence). As DNA, the CDR3 is TGTGCCAGCAGTTCGACAGGGGTGAGAACCGGGGAGCTGTTTTTT. Protein sequence: CASSSTGVRTGELFF.

The CDR3 bases are TGCAGTACGGAGCGGGGCTCCTACAATGAGCAGTTCTTC. Translation gives CSTERGSYNEQFF. The chain joins TRBV20-1 to TRBJ2-1; the match to TRBD2 covers 7 bases. CDR3 length: 13 amino acids. The ends lost 8 bases at V and 0 bases at J; junction bases unmatched: 4. Germline V gene sequence: CDR1 DFQATT, CDR2 SNEGSKA (reference sequence).

V and J are TRBV27 and TRBJ2-5; D uncertain. Trimming stripped 2 bases from V and 7 bases from J, with 14 bases between. Germline CDR1 MNHEY, CDR2 SMNVEV (reference sequence). The CDR3 has 14 residues. The CDR3 loop reads CASSLGPKLGTQYF. For the CDR3, the DNA is TGTGCCAGCAGTTTAGGACCTAAGTTAGGGACCCAGTACTTC.

A few counts support this clonotype. The chain has TRBV4-3 and TRBJ2-1; TRBD1 matches at 7 bases. CDR1 and CDR2 (germline): LGHNA, YSLEER. The CDR3 totals 15 residues. The ends lost 0 bases at V and 10 bases at J; junction bases unmatched: 9. The CDR3 DNA reads TGCGCCAGCAGCCAAGATAATCAAGGGGGCTGGGAGCAGTTCTTC. It yields the protein CASSQDNQGGWEQFF.

This clonotype was observed a few times. The chain has TRBV28 and TRBJ2-7, with TRBD2 identical over 14 bases. Germline V gene lookup returns CDR1 MDHEN and CDR2 SYDVKM. Losses at the gene ends were 5 bases for V and 4 bases for J; bases not matched to a gene: 4. This CDR3 spans 15 amino acids. The CDR3 spells CASSKTSGGAYEQYF. As DNA, the CDR3 is TGTGCCAGCAGTAAGACTAGCGGGGGGGCTTACGAGCAGTACTTC.

This clonotype was seen a handful of times. The V call is TRBV15, the J call TRBJ2-7, with 8 bases fitting TRBD1. With 4 bases clipped from V and 3 bases from J, the junction kept 2 bases outside the gene matches. This CDR3 has 13 residues. Germline assignment: CDR1 LNHNV and CDR2 YYDKDF (reference sequence). The CDR3 DNA reads as TGTGCCACCAGCACTACAGGGGGCTACGAGCAGTACTTC. Amino acids: CATSTTGGYEQYF.

The rearrangement links TRBV4-1 to TRBJ2-7, with D unclear. The CDR3 contains 15 residues. The germline V gene encodes CDR1 MGHRA and CDR2 YSYEKL. Trimming pared 1 base from V and 2 bases from J, leaving 12 bases between. CDR3 sequence reads: CASSQAPGQAYEQYF. For the CDR3, the DNA is TGCGCCAGCAGCCAAGCTCCGGGTCAGGCCTACGAGCAGTACTTC.

The CDR3 sequence: CASSQDFALQETQYF. The CDR3 nucleotides read TGTGCCAGCAGCCAAGATTTCGCGCTACAAGAGACCCAGTACTTC. The chain combines TRBV4-2 with TRBJ2-5; no clear D. CDR3 length: 15 amino acids. V dropped 0 bases and J dropped 2 bases, with 10 bases sitting between them. In germline, CDR1 is LGHNA, CDR2 YNFKEQ.

This clonotype turned up a few times. The DNA of the CDR3 is TGCGCCAGCAGCCAAGAACTTAGCAGGGCTACTGAAGCTTTCTTT. Amino acid sequence: CASSQELSRATEAFF. This sequence joins TRBV4-3 and TRBJ1-1, with a possible D match to TRBD1 (5 bases). Trimming removed 0 bases from V and 5 bases from J, with 13 bases in between. The CDR3 is 15 amino acids. Germline V CDR1 and CDR2: LGHNA, YSLEER.

The V gene is TRBV20-1, the J gene TRBJ2-7, with 7 bases identical to TRBD2. CDR1 and CDR2 (germline): DFQATT, SNEGSKA (reference sequence). V was clipped by 6 bases and J by 2 bases; unmatched bases: 13. The CDR3 totals 15 residues. The CDR3 loop is CSASPKRDMTYEQYF. The CDR3 region has the DNA TGCAGTGCCAGCCCCAAGCGGGATATGACCTACGAGCAGTACTTC.

Ten or more counts support this clonotype. The chain recombines TRBV29-1 with TRBJ2-7; TRBD1 might be the D (5 bases). CDR1 and CDR2 (germline): SQVTM, ANQGSEA. V was pared by 4 bases and J by 5 bases, with 18 bases between. This CDR3 is built from 14 residues. The CDR3, as DNA: TGCAGCGTTGTCGAAGGGCAGGGCGGAGACGAGCAGTACTTC. Translated: CSVVEGQGGDEQYF.

This clonotype has a handful of counts. The chain uses TRBV10-3 and TRBJ2-1, with 11 bases matching TRBD2. The V segment lost 3 bases and the J segment 9 bases; nucleotides outside the gene matches: 4. The CDR3 spans 14 residues. The germline V gene encodes CDR1 ENHRY and CDR2 SYGVKD. DNA of the CDR3: TGTGCCATCAGTGAACTAGCGGGAGTAGGTGAGCAGTTCTTC. Its translation is CAISELAGVGEQFF.

This clonotype was seen many times. The rearrangement links TRBV7-8 to TRBJ1-5; TRBD1 matches at 7 bases. The CDR3 is made up of 18 amino acids. Germline V gives CDR1 SGHVS, CDR2 FQNEAQ. V lost 5 bases to trimming and J lost 2 bases; unmatched junction nucleotides: 15. CDR3 coding DNA: TGTGCCAGCAGCCCTCGATTTACACAGGGGCCGGGCAATCAGCCCCAGCATTTT. Translating gives CASSPRFTQGPGNQPQHF.